Each of the 21 T cell receptor beta chains below was sequenced from the same sample in a study of regulatory T cells in long-lasting Graves disease. According to the study, TCR beta libraries were built with iRepertoire HTBI primers and CDR3-region Arm-PCR. One entry per CDR3 protein, called by TCRdb with MiXCR from the multiplex PCR reads. The table includes fewer than 550,000 distinct CDR3 sequences, roughly 21% detected once. Time point denoted: persistent/refractory GD, antithyroid drugs over 5 years with positive TRAb. After RNA was extracted from PBMCs, the TCR library was made from it. This specimen consisted of peripheral blood mononuclear cells (PBMCs), obtained when the disease was refractory, from a patient treated with antithyroid drugs. These TCRs come from a female donor with Graves disease.

V and J are TRBV6-1 and TRBJ2-7; TRBD1 might be the D (5 bases). V was clipped by 6 bases and J by 3 bases, with 12 bases between them. CDR3 length: 13 amino acids. Germline values: CDR1 MNHNS, CDR2 SASEGT. In DNA, the CDR3 is TGTGCCAGCAGGATTCAGGGCCACTACGAGCAGTACTTC. Protein product: CASRIQGHYEQYF.

J is TRBJ1-1 and V is TRBV19; no firm D call. This CDR3 spans 13 amino acids. Trimming left V 3 bases short and J 4 bases short, with 9 bases between. Germline V CDR1 and CDR2: LNHDA, SQIVND (reference sequence). The DNA of the CDR3 is TGTGCCAGTAGTATCTGGGTTGCCACTGAAGCTTTCTTT. It specifies CASSIWVATEAFF.

This chain links TRBV25-1 with TRBJ2-2, with D perhaps matching TRBD1 (5 bases). Trimming cost V 5 bases and J 4 bases, with 17 bases left between them. There are 16 residues in the CDR3. Germline lookup yields CDR1 MGHDK and CDR2 SYGVNS. This chain's CDR3 is CASSLNQGVATGELFF. CDR3 DNA: TGTGCCAGCAGTTTGAACCAGGGCGTCGCCACCGGGGAGCTGTTTTTT.

The rearrangement links TRBV6-2 or TRBV6-3 to TRBJ2-2; no clear D gene. Germline V lookup: CDR1 MNHEY, CDR2 SVGEGT. V was pared by 5 bases and J by 4 bases, with 8 bases between. The CDR3 is 13 amino acids. The CDR3 loop reads CASSPHSTGELFF. The CDR3 bases are TGTGCCAGCAGTCCCCACAGCACCGGGGAGCTGTTTTTT.

The V and J genes are TRBV19 and TRBJ1-1, with TRBD1 matching 9 bases. V lost 7 bases to trimming and J lost 4 bases; unmatched junction nucleotides: 22. CDR1 and CDR2 (germline): LNHDA, SQIVND (reference sequence). This CDR3 comprises 19 residues. In nucleotides, the CDR3 is TGTGCCAGTATGGCCGCCCAGGCCGGGACAGGGAGGTGGAGCACTGAAGCTTTCTTT. This sequence encodes CASMAAQAGTGRWSTEAFF.

J is TRBJ1-4 and V is TRBV18; TRBD1 matches at 10 bases. V gave up 3 bases and J gave up 5 bases; unmatched junction bases: 3. Germline V gives CDR1 KGHSH, CDR2 LQKENI. The CDR3 contains 15 residues. The CDR3 is CASSPMTGGNEKLFF. Here the CDR3 DNA reads TGTGCCAGCTCACCCATGACAGGGGGCAATGAAAAACTGTTTTTT.

The sample holds many counts of this clonotype. CDR3 residues: CASSRGSGVEAFF. CDR3 DNA: TGTGCCAGCAGTAGAGGCTCCGGGGTTGAAGCTTTCTTT. The chain employs TRBV6-1 and TRBJ1-1; unclear D gene. This CDR3 comprises 13 residues. Between the trimmed V and J ends, which lost 5 bases and 7 bases, there was a span of 14 bases. The germline V gene encodes CDR1 MNHNS and CDR2 SASEGT.

In its sample, this clonotype was seen many times. The rearrangement uses TRBV7-9 and TRBJ1-2; D might be TRBD1 (5 bases). Trimming removed 6 bases from V and 1 base from J, with 12 bases in between. CDR1 is SEHNR, CDR2 FQNEAQ, per germline (reference sequence). CDR3 length: 14 amino acids. The CDR3 bases are TGTGCCAGCAGGTCCTCTGACAGTAACTATGGCTACACCTTC. Protein: CASRSSDSNYGYTF.

Remarks on this clonotype: This sequence may be a read error, since a much larger clone differs from it by one base. The chain recombines TRBV12-3 or TRBV12-4 with TRBJ1-3; D gene unclear. This CDR3 region has 15 residues. The CDR3 is CASSLLYLTGSTIYF. The CDR3 nucleotides read TGTGCCAGCAGTTTATTGTATTTGACTGGAAGCACCATATATTTT.

This clonotype came up many times. This rearrangement joins TRBV6-1 to TRBJ2-5; D remains ambiguous. The germline V and J ends were trimmed by 1 base and 5 bases, with 5 bases remaining between them. The CDR3 spans 12 residues. Per the germline V gene, CDR1 is MNHNS and CDR2 is SASEGT. The CDR3 loop reads CASSEGRETQYF. CDR3 nucleotides: TGTGCCAGCAGTGAAGGACGGGAGACCCAGTACTTC.

This clonotype showed up many times. This chain joins TRBV7-8 and TRBJ1-1, with D perhaps TRBD1 (6 bases). The ends were cut back, 4 bases at V and 1 base at J, with 10 bases in the middle. Germline V CDR1 and CDR2: SGHVS, FQNEAQ. The CDR3 has 14 amino acids. In DNA, the CDR3 is TGTGCCAGCAGCTACCCGACAGGGAACACTGAAGCTTTCTTT. Protein sequence: CASSYPTGNTEAFF.

The V gene is TRBV28, the J gene TRBJ2-7, with a possible D match to TRBD2 (6 bases). CDR1 and CDR2 (germline): MDHEN, SYDVKM. CDR3 length equals 15 residues. V lost 3 bases to trimming and J lost 5 bases, with 17 bases between them. CDR3 nucleotides: TGTGCCAGCAGTTTTCGGGCGGGAATAGTAGACGAGCAGTACTTC. Translated, it gives CASSFRAGIVDEQYF.

This clonotype was detected only a few times. The chain is built from TRBV7-9 and TRBJ1-1; TRBD1 matches 7 bases. The CDR3 is made up of 15 amino acids. The V segment lost 5 bases and the J segment 8 bases; nucleotides outside the gene matches: 14. The germline V gene has CDR1 SEHNR and CDR2 FQNEAQ (reference sequence). DNA of the CDR3: TGTGCCAGCAGCCCCACGTGGACAGGCCGCGACGAAGCTTTCTTT. Translating gives CASSPTWTGRDEAFF.

This clonotype was recorded many times. V gene TRBV7-9 combines with J gene TRBJ2-7, with D tentatively TRBD1 (6 bases). The germline CDR1 and CDR2 sequences are SEHNR and FQNEAQ (reference sequence). V dropped 0 bases and J dropped 2 bases, with 11 bases sitting between them. The CDR3 runs 15 residues. Written as DNA, the CDR3 is TGTGCCAGCAGCTTAGCCTGGGACAACGCCTACGAGCAGTACTTC. Translation gives CASSLAWDNAYEQYF.

The chain has TRBV7-9 and TRBJ2-1; D unclear. The CDR3 covers 14 residues. The germline gives CDR1 SEHNR, CDR2 FQNEAQ (reference sequence). V was shortened by 1 base and J by 5 bases, with 9 bases between the two germline ends. The CDR3 nucleotides are TGTGCCAGCAGCTTAGAACGGAGCAACAATGAGCAGTTCTTC. It codes for CASSLERSNNEQFF.

Many counts were recorded for this clonotype. V gene TRBV28 combines with J gene TRBJ1-5; the D gene is possibly TRBD1 (6 bases). Germline CDR1 reads MDHEN; CDR2 reads SYDVKM. Trimming cost V 6 bases and J 2 bases, with 20 bases left between them. The CDR3 covers 17 residues. CDR3 DNA: TGTGCCAGCAGCTTAGGACAGCCACTGTATGGCAATCAGCCCCAGCATTTT. Its translation: CASSLGQPLYGNQPQHF.

This clonotype was observed at least ten times. The chain has TRBV28 and TRBJ2-5; 7 positions match TRBD1. V lost 5 bases, J lost 0 bases, and 3 bases stayed unmatched. This CDR3 has 14 residues. The germline V gene has CDR1 MDHEN and CDR2 SYDVKM. Here the CDR3 reads CASSRDRDQETQYF. As DNA, the CDR3 is TGTGCCAGCAGTCGCGACAGGGACCAAGAGACCCAGTACTTC.

This clonotype was detected only a few times. The chain has TRBV7-9 and TRBJ1-4; possible D gene TRBD1, 5 bases. Deletions cut 4 bases from V and 8 bases from J, with 14 bases between. Germline V lookup: CDR1 SEHNR, CDR2 FQNEAQ (reference sequence). CDR3 length: 14 amino acids. As DNA, the CDR3 is TGTGCCAGCAGCTCCGGAGGGGCGGAAGAAAAACTGTTTTTT. This encodes CASSSGGAEEKLFF. Combining the CDR3 with reference TRBV7-9 and TRBJ1-4 gives the whole variable domain DTGVSQNPRHKITKRGQNVTFRCDPISEHNRLYWYRQTLGQGPEFLTYFQNEAQLEKSRLLSDRFSAERPKGSFSTLEIQRTEQGDSAMYLCASSSGGAEEKLFFGSGTQLSVL.

The rearrangement joins TRBV5-6 to TRBJ2-5; D uncertain. Germline CDR1 reads SGHDT; CDR2 reads YYEEEE. This CDR3 comprises 15 residues. V was pared by 0 bases and J by 4 bases, with 13 bases between. CDR3 loop: CASSLVAFERETQYF. The CDR3 bases are TGTGCCAGCAGCTTGGTTGCCTTTGAACGAGAGACCCAGTACTTC.

Many counts were recorded for this clonotype. The rearrangement uses TRBV11-2 and TRBJ2-7; unclear D gene. CDR3 size: 15 residues. Germline V gives CDR1 SGHAT, CDR2 FQNNGV. V lost 7 bases to trimming and J lost 3 bases, with 19 bases between them. The CDR3 here is CASTRDGSRLYEQYF. For the CDR3, the DNA is TGTGCCAGCACCCGAGATGGATCCCGACTCTACGAGCAGTACTTC.

There are many counts of this clonotype. J is TRBJ2-7 and V is TRBV28; 15 nucleotides align to TRBD2. The junction had 8 bases not matched to a gene; V was cut back by 4 bases and J by 1 base. Germline values: CDR1 MDHEN, CDR2 SYDVKM. CDR3 length: 18 amino acids. Here the CDR3 DNA reads TGTGCCAGCAGTTCCAACCCGGGACTAGCGGGAGGTTCCTACGAGCAGTACTTC. It encodes CASSSNPGLAGGSYEQYF.